The 8 T cell receptor beta chains below come from one sample, sequenced in a study of glioma-infiltrating T cells. Using RNA template, CDR3s of TCR alpha and beta were amplified with iRepertoire arm-PCR. TCRdb recomputed calls from the multiplex PCR reads with MiXCR, one row per CDR3 protein. The sample includes 20,000 to 25,000 distinct CDR3 sequences, just under 25% of them seen just once. The sequenced sample was glioma tissue, nonneoplastic brain tissue, or PBMCs (not recorded which). The receptors were sampled from a human donor with low-grade glioma or glioblastoma, undergoing nonglioma brain surgery, or in good health (not recorded which).

This clonotype was counted a few times. The chain employs TRBV5-1 and TRBJ2-1, with 13 bases aligning to TRBD2. This CDR3 spans 15 amino acids. Germline CDR1 and CDR2: SGHRS and YFSETQ. V lost 2 bases to trimming and J lost 10 bases; unmatched junction nucleotides: 6. The CDR3 spells CASSFTSGGAKEQFF. DNA for the CDR3: TGCGCCAGCAGCTTCACTAGCGGGGGGGCGAAAGAGCAGTTCTTC.

Worth noting for this clonotype: One junction end does not reproduce the germline sequence, and a read error may be involved. The chain uses TRBV4-1 and TRBJ2-5, with D uncertain. This CDR3 has 13 residues. Germline V gene lookup returns CDR1 MGHRA and CDR2 YSYEKL. Written as DNA, the CDR3 is TGCGCCAGCAGCTTCCTCCCCGAAGAGACCCGGTACTTC. It encodes CASSFLPEETRYF.

The CDR3 here is CASRPGLYTDTQYF. The CDR3 nucleotides are TGTGCCAGTAGACCGGGACTCTACACAGATACGCAGTATTTT. This chain uses TRBV19 with TRBJ2-3; D perhaps matches TRBD2 (6 bases). Germline V gene sequence: CDR1 LNHDA, CDR2 SQIVND (reference sequence). The germline V and J ends were trimmed by 6 bases and 2 bases, with 12 bases remaining between them. This CDR3 is 14 amino acids long.

This clonotype was counted only a few times. CDR3 in DNA: TGTGCCAGCAGTTTGGGGGCAGGGCGAACCGGGGAGCTGTTTTTT. Protein product: CASSLGAGRTGELFF. The chain has TRBV12-3 or TRBV12-4 and TRBJ2-2; maybe TRBD1 (6 bases). The CDR3 is 15 residues long. Trimming stripped 3 bases from V and 5 bases from J, with 13 bases between.

This clonotype was detected a few times. The gene calls are TRBV24-1 and TRBJ2-5; TRBD2 agrees at 9 bases. With V trimmed by 2 bases and J by 3 bases, 3 bases remained unmatched. CDR1 and CDR2 from the germline V gene are KGHDR and SFDVKD. The CDR3 spans 15 residues. CDR3 nucleotides: TGTGCCACCAGTGATTCCAGCGGGGGGAAAGAGACCCAGTACTTC. Encoded protein: CATSDSSGGKETQYF.

This clonotype was observed at least ten times. The genes are TRBV28 and TRBJ2-1; 12 bases are shared with TRBD2. In germline, CDR1 is MDHEN, CDR2 SYDVKM. Germline trimming cut 5 bases from V and 7 bases from J; bases unmatched to any gene: 12. This CDR3 has 17 residues. The CDR3 reads CASSKRMGLAGGNEQFF. The CDR3 coding sequence is TGTGCCAGCAGTAAACGGATGGGGCTAGCGGGGGGGAATGAGCAGTTCTTC.

The chain couples TRBV20-1 to TRBJ2-1; TRBD1 might be the D (6 bases). Looked up from germline, CDR1 is DFQATT and CDR2 is SNEGSKA (reference sequence). The germline V and J ends were trimmed by 2 bases and 8 bases, with 13 bases remaining between them. CDR3 length: 13 amino acids. CDR3: CSARIRQVDEQFF. For the CDR3, the DNA is TGCAGTGCTAGAATACGACAGGTCGATGAGCAGTTCTTC.

V is TRBV18 and J is TRBJ1-4, with a possible D match to TRBD1 (6 bases). The CDR3 totals 14 residues. Trimming left V 1 base short and J 3 bases short, with 6 bases between. From germline, CDR1 is KGHSH and CDR2 LQKENI. The CDR3 bases are TGTGCCAGCTCACCACAGGGGGCTAATGAAAAACTGTTTTTT. Residues: CASSPQGANEKLFF.